This T cell receptor (beta chain) was sequenced for a study of pediatric ulcerative colitis. Findings and caveats of the study: Compared with controls, ulcerative colitis showed greater blood-rectum clone sharing. A couple of rectal clonotypes were found only in ulcerative colitis patients, all of them.

The repertoire was sequenced with immunoSEQ multiplex PCR; TCRdb's copy has only in-frame clones and lacks some. Among 35,000 to 45,000 clones listed, 65% to 85% were seen once. Germline trimming cut 2 bases from V and 7 bases from J; bases unmatched to any gene: 10. Germline V gene data show CDR1 as MDHEN and CDR2 as SYDVKM. The CDR3 consists of 16 residues. One to two pinch biopsies were taken from the rectum during colonoscopy. In regard to this clone: Antigen unknown.

The chain has TRBV28 and TRBJ1-3; 8 bases match TRBD1. The TCR sequence derives from a boy younger than 18 with severe ulcerative colitis. The sequencing input was gut tissue. The CDR3 spells CASSLGVAGGTNTIYF. CDR3 nucleotide sequence: TGTGCCAGCAGTTTAGGAGTAGCAGGGGGCACGAACACCATATATTTT.